The 9 T cell receptor beta chains listed next were all sequenced from one sample in a study of T cells in Graves' hyperthyroidism and ophthalmopathy (dated by TCRdb to the late 2010s). Library prep was done by multiplex PCR. The reads were generated on an Illumina HiSeq 2000. The TCR beta CDR3 regions were amplified from the RNA transcripts. A first-round RT-PCR of the TCR CDR3 used the HTBI primer set with the Qiagen OneStep RT-PCR kit. Using fastp at Q25 and MiXCR, TCRdb reprocessed the public reads and kept productive beta chains. Entries are consolidated by CDR3 protein sequence, retaining the most common genes and DNA. The sample records hundreds of thousands of distinct CDR3 sequences, just under 45% of which are singletons. The ten largest clones take up less than 8.5% of the sample. The sequencing input was peripheral blood or thyroid tissue (not recorded which). Receptor source: an adult man with Graves' disease, either hyperthyroidism or ophthalmopathy (not recorded which).

This clonotype was recorded at least ten times. The J gene is TRBJ1-5, the V gene TRBV9; perhaps TRBD1 as D (5 bases). Germline CDR1 is SGDLS and CDR2 is YYNGEE. The CDR3 is 14 residues long. Trimming cost V 0 bases and J 6 bases, with 10 bases left between them. CDR3 DNA sequence: TGTGCCAGCAGCGTAGGAGGGGTCGGTCAGCCCCAGCATTTT. As protein: CASSVGGVGQPQHF. Full variable domain (outside the CDR3, taken from reference TRBV9 and TRBJ1-5): DSGVTQTPKHLITATGQRVTLRCSPRSGDLSVYWYQQSLDQGLQFLIQYYNGEERAKGNILERFSAQQFPDLHSELNLSSLELGDSALYFCASSVGGVGQPQHFGDGTRLSIL.

This clonotype came up many times. V gene TRBV10-3 combines with J gene TRBJ1-6, with D unclear. V dropped 0 bases and J dropped 7 bases, with 7 bases sitting between them. CDR1 and CDR2 (germline): ENHRY, SYGVKD. The CDR3 covers 14 residues. CDR3 in amino acids: CAISESAGNSPLHF. In nucleotides, the CDR3 is TGTGCCATCAGTGAGTCGGCGGGAAATTCACCCCTCCACTTT.

This clonotype appeared a single time. The V and J genes are TRBV19 and TRBJ1-1; a weak D match, TRBD1 (5 bases). V lost 3 bases, J lost 4 bases, and 18 bases lay in between. This CDR3 is 16 amino acids long. Germline lookup yields CDR1 LNHDA and CDR2 SQIVND (reference sequence). The DNA for the CDR3 is TGTGCCAGTAGTATCGGCGGCGTGGGGAGGGGCACTGAAGCTTTCTTT. Residues: CASSIGGVGRGTEAFF.

This clonotype was detected many times. This chain links TRBV29-1 with TRBJ1-2; D is unresolved. The CDR3 runs 13 residues. V dropped 4 bases and J dropped 4 bases, with 13 bases sitting between them. Germline values: CDR1 SQVTM, CDR2 ANQGSEA. The CDR3 DNA reads as TGCAGCGTTGTCGGCGGGGAACCCTATGGCTACACCTTC. This gives the protein CSVVGGEPYGYTF.

This clonotype was counted only a few times. The genes are TRBV29-1 and TRBJ2-2, with TRBD1 matching 12 bases. The CDR3 covers 15 residues. Germline trimming cut 5 bases from V and 7 bases from J; bases unmatched to any gene: 8. CDR1 is SQVTM, CDR2 ANQGSEA, per germline. CDR3 protein: CSVPGQGAINGELFF. CDR3 coding DNA: TGCAGCGTTCCGGGACAGGGGGCGATAAACGGGGAGCTGTTTTTT.

This clonotype showed up just once. The V gene is TRBV19, the J gene TRBJ2-2; no definite D call. Trimming stripped 3 bases from V and 0 bases from J, with 8 bases between. Germline-derived CDR1 and CDR2 are LNHDA and SQIVND (reference sequence). CDR3 size: 15 residues. The CDR3 DNA follows: TGTGCCAGTAGTATCATAACTTCGAACACCGGGGAGCTGTTTTTT. It encodes CASSIITSNTGELFF.

The chain joins TRBV20-1 to TRBJ1-5, with unresolved D. V was pared by 6 bases and J by 0 bases, with 12 bases between. In germline, CDR1 is DFQATT, CDR2 SNEGSKA (reference sequence). The CDR3 totals 14 residues. CDR3 sequence reads: CSAKRGNSNQPQHF. The CDR3 region has the DNA TGCAGTGCCAAGAGAGGAAATAGCAATCAGCCCCAGCATTTT.

This clonotype was recorded a few times. J is TRBJ2-5 and V is TRBV7-9; 10 bases agree with TRBD2. The CDR3 runs to 19 residues. Losses at the gene ends were 0 bases for V and 8 bases for J; bases not matched to a gene: 18. Germline V gives CDR1 SEHNR, CDR2 FQNEAQ (reference sequence). The CDR3, as DNA: TGTGCCAGCAGCTTAGCGATTGGGTTGAGTACTAGCGGGGCAGATACCCAGTACTTC. Its protein is CASSLAIGLSTSGADTQYF.

This clonotype came up a few times. The chain has TRBV6-6 and TRBJ2-6; the match to TRBD1 covers 9 bases. The CDR3 length is 16 residues. V lost 5 bases and J lost 2; bases outside the gene matches: 4. Germline lookup yields CDR1 MNHNY and CDR2 SVGAGI (reference sequence). The CDR3 DNA follows: TGTGCCAGCAGTAGCCGGACAGGGGCTGGGGCCAACGTCCTGACTTTC. Translated, it gives CASSSRTGAGANVLTF.